The clone carrying this T cell receptor beta chain was recorded a few times. No antigen is known for it. The record originates from a study of beta chain features in type 1 diabetes. General observations from the study: When cDNA is sequenced, cells with high TCR expression could be over-represented.

All of the isolated RNA was reverse transcribed, so expressed TCRB transcripts were sequenced. Assay used: immunoSEQ multiplex PCR; TCRdb lists only in-frame clones, some missing. This table has around 500,000 clones, about an eighth appearing once. This sequence originates from a woman in her late teens or twenties in good health. The sequencing sample was made of naive CD4+ T cells from blood.

The CDR3 loop reads CASSEGTGMNTEAFF. The CDR3, as DNA: TGTGCCAGCAGCGAGGGGACAGGTATGAACACTGAAGCTTTCTTT. The chain uses TRBV9 and TRBJ1-1, with 8 bases identical to TRBD1. CDR1 is SGDLS, CDR2 YYNGEE, per germline. The trim removed 3 bases at V and 0 bases at J, leaving 4 bases unmatched. The CDR3 length is 15 residues.